What follows are 31 T cell receptor beta chains derived from one specimen sequenced in a study of cytomegalovirus exposure and HLA in healthy donors (dated by TCRdb to the late 2010s). Libraries were made using the immunoSEQ multiplex PCR assay. For the multiplex PCR, a mixture combining 60 forward primers for TCR Vbeta segments and 13 reverse primers for TCR Jbeta segments was used. This is the immuneACCESS table as TCRdb keeps it, with only in-frame sequences that have V and J called. A part of the clones is gone; compared with another copy, unresolved V genes explain less than half, and the rest is unexplained. Here the sample has roughly 120,000 clones; 70% to 85% occur a single time. Less than 4% of the sample is taken by the ten largest. Sequencing used PBMCs. The receptors were gathered from a human donor in good health.

The V and J genes are TRBV7-2 and TRBJ2-7; TRBD2 matches 7 bases. The J segment lost 1 base and the V segment lost 1 base, leaving 7 bases of the junction unmatched. Germline CDR1 is SGHTA and CDR2 is FQGNSA. The CDR3 length is 16 residues. The CDR3 DNA sequence: TGTGCCAGCAGCTTAGGGGGGGGGTCTGCGTCCTACGAGCAGTACTTC. This translates into CASSLGGGSASYEQYF.

The chain has TRBV28 and TRBJ2-2; the D gene is possibly TRBD2 (5 bases). Between the trimmed V and J ends, which lost 6 bases and 2 bases, there was a span of 7 bases. CDR1 is MDHEN and CDR2 is SYDVKM in the germline V gene. This CDR3 comprises 13 residues. CDR3 protein: CASRASNTGELFF. The CDR3 DNA reads as TGTGCCAGCAGGGCTAGCAACACCGGGGAGCTGTTTTTT.

The chain combines TRBV7-3 with TRBJ2-5; D unclear. This CDR3 contains 13 residues. V was trimmed by 0 bases and J by 1 base, leaving 3 bases between them. CDR1 SGHTA and CDR2 FQGTGA come from the germline V gene. The CDR3 protein is CASSLTCQETQYF. Written as DNA, the CDR3 is TGTGCCAGCAGCTTAACCTGCCAAGAGACCCAGTACTTC.

The chain carries TRBV19 and TRBJ1-2, with D tentatively TRBD1 (5 bases). CDR3 length: 12 amino acids. V was clipped by 3 bases and J by 8 bases, with 10 bases between them. The germline V gene has CDR1 LNHDA and CDR2 SQIVND (reference sequence). The CDR3 region is CASSIPGGGYTF. CDR3 nucleotide sequence: TGTGCCAGTAGTATTCCGGGGGGAGGCTACACCTTC.

In this sample, this clone turned up a few times. This sequence joins TRBV27 and TRBJ2-3; D perhaps matches TRBD2 (6 bases). The CDR3 contains 15 residues. Deletions cut 2 bases from V and 1 base from J, with 10 bases between. The germline V gene has CDR1 MNHEY and CDR2 SMNVEV (reference sequence). CDR3 sequence reads: CASSLETGGTDTQYF. Here the CDR3 DNA reads TGTGCCAGCAGTTTAGAGACGGGGGGCACAGATACGCAGTATTTT.

This clone was seen a single time. The V gene is TRBV5-1, the J gene TRBJ1-5; TRBD1 is a possible D gene (6 bases). V shed 4 bases and J shed 4 bases, with 9 bases lying between them. The CDR3 covers 13 residues. CDR1 is SGHRS and CDR2 is YFSETQ in the germline V gene. The CDR3 nucleotides read TGCGCCAGCAGCCTGGACAGTAATCAGCCCCAGCATTTT. Amino acid sequence: CASSLDSNQPQHF.

The chain has TRBV11-2 and TRBJ2-1; 10 nucleotides match TRBD2. Trimming removed 1 base from V and 5 bases from J; junction bases left unmatched: 2. From germline, CDR1 is SGHAT and CDR2 FQNNGV. The CDR3 contains 15 residues. This CDR3 is CASSLGGTSDNEQFF. For the CDR3, the DNA is TGTGCCAGCAGCTTAGGGGGGACTAGCGACAATGAGCAGTTCTTC.

The table lists this clone with a count of one. The chain employs TRBV7-6 and TRBJ2-1; 8 bases line up with TRBD2. J gave up 8 bases and V 3 bases, and 6 bases lay outside the gene matches. Looked up from germline, CDR1 is SGHVS and CDR2 is FNYEAQ. The CDR3 loop spans 14 amino acids. The CDR3 reads CASSFLTSGDEQFF. In DNA, the CDR3 is TGTGCCAGCAGCTTTTTAACTAGCGGCGATGAGCAGTTCTTC.

This chain connects TRBV27 to TRBJ1-5; TRBD1 agrees at 8 bases. The germline CDR1 and CDR2 sequences are MNHEY and SMNVEV (reference sequence). V was pared by 5 bases and J by 8 bases, with 11 bases of the junction left unmatched. The CDR3 loop spans 15 amino acids. This CDR3 is CASSPFRGRLKPQHF. For the CDR3, the DNA is TGTGCCAGCAGTCCTTTCAGGGGGCGCTTAAAGCCCCAGCATTTT.

The chain has TRBV2 and TRBJ1-2; D might be TRBD1 (5 bases). The CDR3 consists of 13 residues. Germline CDR1 is SNHLY and CDR2 is FYNNEI. V was pared by 4 bases and J by 2 bases, with 8 bases between. CDR3 in DNA: TGTGCCAGCAGTGGGGGGAGGAACTATGGCTACACCTTC. It specifies CASSGGRNYGYTF.

CDR3 coding DNA: TGTGCCAGCAGCAAGGAGGAGGGTTACGAGCAGTACTTC. Translated, it gives CASSKEEGYEQYF. This chain joins TRBV7-2 and TRBJ2-7; TRBD2 might be the D (6 bases). Germline CDR1 is SGHTA and CDR2 is FQGNSA. This CDR3 is built from 13 residues. V was cut by 5 bases and J by 4 bases, with 12 bases left in between.

The chain links TRBV5-4 to TRBJ1-1; D perhaps matches TRBD1 (6 bases). Germline CDR1 is SGHNT and CDR2 is YYREEE (reference sequence). The CDR3 has 14 residues. Trimming removed 4 bases at V and 7 bases at J, with 17 bases between. The CDR3 DNA reads as TGTGCCAGCAGCCTTGGGCGGGGGGGCGGTGAAGCTTTCTTT. It codes for CASSLGRGGGEAFF.

The chain combines TRBV6-5 with TRBJ1-1; maybe TRBD1 (5 bases). The germline V gene encodes CDR1 MNHEY and CDR2 SVGAGI. The V and J ends lost 5 bases and 4 bases respectively, with 17 bases between them. The CDR3 extends over 15 amino acids. This chain's CDR3 is CASSTAGRRGTEAFF. The CDR3 region has the DNA TGTGCCAGCAGTACGGCAGGGCGAAGGGGCACTGAAGCTTTCTTT.

This rearrangement joins TRBV11-2 to TRBJ1-2; 11 bases are a match to TRBD1. The CDR3 sequence is 15 residues long. Germline V gene lookup returns CDR1 SGHAT and CDR2 FQNNGV. V gave up 5 bases and J gave up 5 bases; unmatched junction bases: 7. The CDR3 region is CASSPGQGAYYGYTF. CDR3 DNA sequence: TGTGCCAGCAGCCCAGGACAGGGGGCCTATTATGGCTACACCTTC.

The chain is built from TRBV19 and TRBJ1-3, with 8 bases matching TRBD1. Germline CDR1 and CDR2: LNHDA and SQIVND (reference sequence). This CDR3 has 15 residues. Trimming cost V 5 bases and J 1 base; bases outside gene matches: 4. CDR3 in DNA: TGTGCCAGTAGTCCGACAGGGGTTTCTGGAAACACCATATATTTT. It encodes CASSPTGVSGNTIYF.

The CDR3 DNA reads as TGTGCCAGCAGTATACAGGGTTTTGGAAACACCATATATTTT. Translating gives CASSIQGFGNTIYF. J is TRBJ1-3 and V is TRBV6-5; perhaps TRBD1 as D (6 bases). The germline CDR1 and CDR2 sequences are MNHEY and SVGAGI. V was clipped by 5 bases and J by 3 bases, with 11 bases between them. The CDR3 length is 14 residues.

The chain joins TRBV5-1 to TRBJ1-1; no clear D. The CDR3 sequence is 14 residues long. Between the trimmed V and J ends, which lost 1 base and 2 bases, there was a span of 9 bases. Germline V gene sequence: CDR1 SGHRS, CDR2 YFSETQ. CDR3 region: CASSLTVSNTEAFF. The CDR3 DNA sequence: TGCGCCAGCAGCTTGACCGTGAGCAACACTGAAGCTTTCTTT.

This clone was found a few times. The chain combines TRBV19 with TRBJ1-2; D is uncertain. Germline-derived CDR1 and CDR2 are LNHDA and SQIVND (reference sequence). V dropped 3 bases and J dropped 4 bases, with 6 bases sitting between them. The CDR3 is made up of 12 amino acids. The CDR3 DNA sequence: TGTGCCAGTAGTATGGAGCCCTATGGCTACACCTTC. Protein product: CASSMEPYGYTF.

This clone showed up just once. V and J are TRBV7-9 and TRBJ2-3; 10 bases map to TRBD2. Losses at the gene ends were 7 bases for V and 4 bases for J; bases not matched to a gene: 5. CDR3 length: 14 amino acids. In germline, CDR1 is SEHNR, CDR2 FQNEAQ (reference sequence). The CDR3 DNA reads as TGTGCCAGCATCCCTAGCGGGAGTCCAGATACGCAGTATTTT. The encoded protein is CASIPSGSPDTQYF. Variable domain in full (rest from reference TRBV7-9 and TRBJ2-3): DTGVSQNPRHKITKRGQNVTFRCDPISEHNRLYWYRQTLGQGPEFLTYFQNEAQLEKSRLLSDRFSAERPKGSFSTLEIQRTEQGDSAMYLCASIPSGSPDTQYFGPGTRLTVL.

V is TRBV18 and J is TRBJ1-2; 10 bases are a match to TRBD1. This CDR3 is built from 14 residues. Germline values: CDR1 KGHSH, CDR2 LQKENI. CDR3 residues: CASRQGALGYGYTF. Written as DNA, the CDR3 is TGTGCGAGCAGACAGGGGGCATTGGGCTATGGCTACACCTTC.

The CDR3 sequence is CASQTGDMNTEAFF. CDR3 nucleotides: TGTGCCAGCCAGACAGGGGACATGAACACTGAAGCTTTCTTT. The gene calls are TRBV6-1 and TRBJ1-1, with TRBD1 identical over 8 bases. CDR3 length: 14 residues. V gave up 8 bases and J gave up 0 bases; unmatched junction bases: 5. Germline-derived CDR1 and CDR2 are MNHNS and SASEGT.

The chain is built from TRBV7-9 and TRBJ2-5, with TRBD2 matching over 9 bases. The J call is uncertain, as TRBJ2-7 better fits the DNA end. Germline CDR1 SEHNR, CDR2 FQNEAQ (reference sequence). CDR3 length equals 16 residues. Written as DNA, the CDR3 is TGTGCCAGCAGCTCCGGGGTAGCGGGAGCCCTCTACGAGCAGTACTTC. It encodes CASSSGVAGALYEQYF.

Points on this clone: Sequence at one end of the junction differs from germline and may be a read error. V gene TRBV5-1 combines with J gene TRBJ1-1; D is uncertain. CDR1 and CDR2 from the germline V gene are SGHRS and YFSETQ. The length of the CDR3 is 15 residues. CDR3 sequence (DNA): TGCGCCAGCAGCTTGACCCCGGTCTTGAAAACTGAAGCTTTCTTT. Its protein product is CASSLTPVLKTEAFF.

The chain carries TRBV15 and TRBJ2-1, with TRBD2 matching over 9 bases. Germline loops: CDR1 LNHNV, CDR2 YYDKDF (reference sequence). Trimming at V came to 3 bases and at J to 8 bases, leaving 11 bases not matched to a gene. The CDR3 is made up of 16 amino acids. The DNA for the CDR3 is TGTGCCACCAGCAGTAGCGGGGGAGGGCCAAGCTATGAGCAGTTCTTC. It translates to CATSSSGGGPSYEQFF.

The chain joins TRBV28 to TRBJ1-5; no clear D gene. Trimming removed 6 bases from V and 8 bases from J, with 11 bases in between. The CDR3 totals 12 residues. CDR1 and CDR2 from the germline V gene are MDHEN and SYDVKM. CDR3 nucleotide sequence: TGTGCCAGCAGAGCTTCGGAGAAGCCCCAGCATTTT. Its translation: CASRASEKPQHF.

The V call is TRBV11-2, the J call TRBJ2-7; TRBD2 matches at 8 bases. Germline loops: CDR1 SGHAT, CDR2 FQNNGV. The CDR3 spans 18 residues. V shed 1 base, J shed 5 bases, and the junction held 16 bases outside the gene matches. The CDR3 reads CASSLVTSGTSLVHEQYF. CDR3 in DNA: TGTGCCAGCAGCTTAGTTACGTCCGGGACTAGTCTTGTTCACGAGCAGTACTTC.

This chain uses TRBV11-3 with TRBJ1-4, with D maybe TRBD1 (5 bases). Germline values: CDR1 SGHNT, CDR2 YENEEA. The CDR3 totals 14 residues. Deletions cut 2 bases from V and 6 bases from J, with 10 bases between. The CDR3 sequence: CASSLTQADEKLFF. The CDR3 nucleotides read TGTGCCAGCAGCTTAACACAGGCGGATGAAAAACTGTTTTTT.

This chain uses TRBV9 with TRBJ2-1; 11 nucleotides agree with TRBD2. This CDR3 has 15 amino acids. J gave up 4 bases and V 5 bases, and 5 bases lay outside the gene matches. CDR1 and CDR2 (germline): SGDLS, YYNGEE. CDR3 region: CASRAGTSGYNEQFF. CDR3 DNA sequence: TGTGCCAGCAGGGCCGGGACTAGCGGATACAATGAGCAGTTCTTC.

This clone was counted a single time. The rearrangement links TRBV18 to TRBJ2-2; tentative D call: TRBD1 (6 bases). V was shortened by 3 bases and J by 1 base, with 9 bases between the two germline ends. The CDR3 consists of 15 residues. Germline V gene data show CDR1 as KGHSH and CDR2 as LQKENI. CDR3 nucleotides: TGTGCCAGCTCACCCCCGACAGGGAACACCGGGGAGCTGTTTTTT. Protein sequence: CASSPPTGNTGELFF.

The rearrangement links TRBV13 to TRBJ2-2; 7 bases line up with TRBD1. The V and J ends lost 7 bases and 1 base, in that order; junction bases with no gene match: 6. CDR1 is PRHDT, CDR2 FYEKMQ, per germline (reference sequence). The CDR3 extends over 15 amino acids. The CDR3 DNA follows: TGTGCCAGCAACAGAGGACAGGTGAACACCGGGGAGCTGTTTTTT. This encodes CASNRGQVNTGELFF. The variable domain in full, completed from reference TRBV13 and TRBJ2-2, reads AAGVIQSPRHLIKEKRETATLKCYPIPRHDTVYWYQQGPGQDPQFLISFYEKMQSDKGSIPDRFSAQQFSDYHSELNMSSLELGDSALYFCASNRGQVNTGELFFGEGSRLTVL.

The chain carries TRBV6-5 and TRBJ1-2; D uncertain. V lost 5 bases and J lost 2, with 12 bases in between. The CDR3 has 14 amino acids. The germline V gene has CDR1 MNHEY and CDR2 SVGAGI. CDR3 DNA sequence: TGTGCCAGCAGTAACCCTCGGGAGAACTATGGCTACACCTTC. Translation: CASSNPRENYGYTF.